This T cell receptor (beta chain) was captured in a study of shared clonotypes between healthy human individuals. Across the whole study: Two women and a few men aged 18 to 49 made up the donors. The study used three CD4 naive, three CD4 memory, two CD8 naive and one CD8 memory plate per donor. Study outcomes and limitations: The generation probabilities recorded for non-shared clonotypes fell below those of clonotypes shared by all four donors.

The table came from immunoSEQ multiplex PCR; TCRdb's copy has only in-frame clones and leaves some out. The sample consists of about 1.1 million clones, about 80% of them appearing once. In this sample, this clone turned up many times. Its cognate antigen is unknown. The CDR3 runs to 16 residues. Germline loops: CDR1 MNHEY, CDR2 SMNVEV (reference sequence). Trimming took 6 bases from V and 0 from J, leaving 17 bases between them. The chain is built from TRBV27 and TRBJ1-1, with a weak D call TRBD1 (5 bases). The receptor was isolated from a man younger than 35 in good health. Some clones in this sample may be carry-over from other donors' samples. The sample taken for sequencing was memory CD4+ T cells from PBMCs. Indicated subset: CD45RA-negative fraction. The CDR3 nucleotides read TGTGCCAGCAGATCCCCTCGACAGCTCCTGAACACTGAAGCTTTCTTT. Protein sequence: CASRSPRQLLNTEAFF.